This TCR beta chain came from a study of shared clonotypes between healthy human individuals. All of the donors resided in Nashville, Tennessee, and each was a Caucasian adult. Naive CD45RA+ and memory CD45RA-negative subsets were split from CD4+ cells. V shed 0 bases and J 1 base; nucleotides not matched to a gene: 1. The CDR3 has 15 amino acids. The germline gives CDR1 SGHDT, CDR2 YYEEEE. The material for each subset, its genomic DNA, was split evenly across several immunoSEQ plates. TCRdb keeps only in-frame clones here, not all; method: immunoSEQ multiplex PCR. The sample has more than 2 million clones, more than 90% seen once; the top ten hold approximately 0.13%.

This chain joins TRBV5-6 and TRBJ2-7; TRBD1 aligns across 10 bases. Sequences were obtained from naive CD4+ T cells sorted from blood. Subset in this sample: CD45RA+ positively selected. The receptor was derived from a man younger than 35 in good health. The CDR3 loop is CASSLGQGASYEQYF. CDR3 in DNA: TGTGCCAGCAGCTTGGGACAGGGGGCGTCCTACGAGCAGTACTTC. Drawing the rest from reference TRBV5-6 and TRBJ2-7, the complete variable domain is DAGVTQSPTHLIKTRGQQVTLRCSPKSGHDTVSWYQQALGQGPQFIFQYYEEEERQRGNFPDRFSGHQFPNYSSELNVNALLLGDSALYLCASSLGQGASYEQYFGPGTRLTVT.